This entry concerns a single T cell receptor beta chain. This sample stems from a study of blood T cell repertoires in COVID-19. Across the whole study: There were acute and convalescent COVID-19 samples, and they came from the United States, Italy and Spain. PBMCs, B-cell-depleted T cells, or T cells provided the cDNA or gDNA that made up the material.

This CDR3 has 15 amino acids. V shed 5 bases and J shed 2 bases, with 15 bases lying between them. Looked up from germline, CDR1 is SGHVS and CDR2 is FQNEAQ. Original processing notes: Estimation of nucleated cell counts relied on the amplification of reference gene primers. Here immunoSEQ multiplex PCR was the method, and the copy in TCRdb shows in-frame clones only, minus some. V and J calls and clone size follow that table, whereas D and trimming were derived from the DNA. The sample includes 180,000 or so clones, 70% to 85% seen only once; the top ten take 9.8%. This sequence originates from a woman older than 75 with acute or convalescent COVID-19. The specimen was peripheral blood. This chain joins TRBV7-8 and TRBJ1-1; perhaps TRBD1 as D (6 bases). CDR3 protein: CASSPWAGGNTEAFF. Written as DNA, the CDR3 is TGTGCCAGCAGCCCATGGGCGGGGGGCAACACTGAAGCTTTCTTT.